The clone carrying this TCR beta chain was counted only a few times. Its antigen is as yet unknown. These data are taken from a study of blood T cells in healthy people across ages. General observations from the study: It was the long-lived donors that had more naive CD4+ cells and higher diversity than aged donors. Getting older went along with TCR beta diversity per million T cells dropping roughly linearly. Higher naive T cell percentage went strongly together with higher TCR beta diversity.

This CDR3 contains 15 residues. Germline CDR1 and CDR2: MNHEY and SVGAGI. Trimming pared 6 bases from V and 5 bases from J, leaving 19 bases between. A sample-barcoded 5' primer and a J-beta primer mix were used in a second PCR of about 7 to 12 cycles. Every single cDNA molecule received a tag from a template-switch adaptor with 12 random nucleotides. MiXCR, applied by TCRdb to the 5' RACE reads, yields one record per CDR3 protein. The sample holds some 1.5 million distinct CDR3 sequences, roughly 30% seen once. This TCR was sampled from a woman younger than 45 in good health. The chain joins TRBV6-5 to TRBJ1-2, with a weak D call TRBD1 (6 bases). The sequenced material came from blood. DNA for the CDR3: TGTGCCAGCAGAGACTTGCAGGGGAACTTTTATGGCTACACCTTC. Translation: CASRDLQGNFYGYTF.